The 8 T cell receptor beta chains reported below all come from one sample, sequenced in a study of cytomegalovirus exposure and HLA in healthy donors. A multiplex PCR was run with 60 Vbeta primers and 13 Jbeta primers. Only in-frame clones appear in the TCRdb table, and some are missing; sequencing was by immunoSEQ multiplex PCR. In the table there are about 160,000 clones, approximately 70% of which are singletons. Material: PBMCs. The receptors come from a man aged 35-49 years in good health and CMV-seropositive.

Concerning this clone itself: Different DNA sequences within this sample yield the same CDR3. The chain links TRBV18 to TRBJ2-7, with D uncertain. Looked up from germline, CDR1 is KGHSH and CDR2 is LQKENI. This CDR3 contains 12 residues. Trimming removed 3 bases from V and 4 bases from J, with 7 bases in between. CDR3 nucleotides: TGTGCCAGCTCACCCGCCGGTTACGAGCAGTACTTC. Protein product: CASSPAGYEQYF.

CDR3 in amino acids: CASSLGAVSSNQPQHF. In DNA form, the CDR3 reads TGTGCCAGCTCACTGGGGGCCGTCTCTAGCAATCAGCCCCAGCATTTT. The V gene is TRBV18, the J gene TRBJ1-5, with D possibly being TRBD1 (6 bases). This CDR3 contains 16 residues. Trimming pared 4 bases from V and 0 bases from J, leaving 13 bases between. In germline, CDR1 is KGHSH, CDR2 LQKENI.

The chain uses TRBV30 and TRBJ2-3, with D maybe TRBD1 (5 bases). With 5 bases removed from V and 4 bases from J, the gap between germline ends came to 10 bases. The germline V gene has CDR1 GTSNPN and CDR2 SVGIG (reference sequence). The CDR3 loop spans 12 amino acids. The CDR3 here is CAWAQGADTQYF. The CDR3, as DNA: TGTGCCTGGGCGCAGGGCGCAGATACGCAGTATTTT.

The rearrangement links TRBV7-2 to TRBJ2-6; D may be TRBD1 (5 bases). CDR1 is SGHTA, CDR2 FQGNSA, per germline. Deletions cut 5 bases from V and 2 bases from J, with 10 bases between. The CDR3 sequence is 15 residues long. DNA for the CDR3: TGTGCCAGCAGCCAGCAGGGTGCTGGGGCCAACGTCCTGACTTTC. Translated: CASSQQGAGANVLTF.

The gene calls are TRBV6-5 and TRBJ1-3, with unresolved D. The V gene's germline CDR1 is MNHEY and CDR2 SVGAGI. This CDR3 is 15 amino acids long. Trimming removed 6 bases from V and 0 bases from J, with 12 bases in between. As DNA, the CDR3 is TGTGCCAGCAGGGACCCGGGAGCCTCTGGAAACACCATATATTTT. Its translation is CASRDPGASGNTIYF.

This sequence joins TRBV10-3 and TRBJ1-6; perhaps TRBD1 as D (5 bases). There are 13 residues in the CDR3. CDR1 and CDR2 from the germline V gene are ENHRY and SYGVKD. V lost 6 bases and J lost 7, with 10 bases in between. The CDR3 spells CAISLGENSPLHF. DNA for the CDR3: TGTGCCATCAGCTTAGGGGAAAATTCACCCCTCCACTTT.

The V and J genes are TRBV5-4 and TRBJ2-7; 7 bases fit TRBD1. Germline-derived CDR1 and CDR2 are SGHNT and YYREEE (reference sequence). This CDR3 contains 14 residues. The junction had 3 bases not matched to a gene; V was cut back by 0 bases and J by 3 bases. Written as DNA, the CDR3 is TGTGCCAGCAGCTTGGAAAGGGACAGCTACGAGCAGTACTTC. Its translation: CASSLERDSYEQYF. Filled out from reference TRBV5-4 and TRBJ2-7, the complete variable domain reads ETGVTQSPTHLIKTRGQQVTLRCSSQSGHNTVSWYQQALGQGPQFIFQYYREEENGRGNFPPRFSGLQFPNYSSELNVNALELDDSALYLCASSLERDSYEQYFGPGTRLTVT.

The chain couples TRBV4-2 to TRBJ2-5, with TRBD2 matching 9 bases. CDR1 and CDR2 (germline): LGHNA, YNFKEQ. V dropped 4 bases and J dropped 3; count of bases not matched to a gene: 6. This CDR3 has 15 amino acids. The CDR3 DNA follows: TGTGCCAGCAGCCCCCCGGGACTAGCTAAAGAGACCCAGTACTTC. Translation gives CASSPPGLAKETQYF.